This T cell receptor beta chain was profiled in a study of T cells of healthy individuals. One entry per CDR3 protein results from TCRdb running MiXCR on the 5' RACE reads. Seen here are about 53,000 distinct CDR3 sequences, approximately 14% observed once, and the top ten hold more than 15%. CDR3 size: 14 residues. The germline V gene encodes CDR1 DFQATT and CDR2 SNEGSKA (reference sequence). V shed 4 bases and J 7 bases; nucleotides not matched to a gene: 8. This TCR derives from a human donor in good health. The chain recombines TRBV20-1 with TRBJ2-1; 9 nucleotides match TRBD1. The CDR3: CSAIRDRVFNEQFF. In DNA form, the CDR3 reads TGCAGTGCTATCCGGGACAGGGTTTTTAATGAGCAGTTCTTC.